The rows below give T cell receptor beta chains drawn from one sample of a study of T cell changes during pregnancy in multiple sclerosis. Measured with immunoSEQ multiplex PCR; TCRdb has only the in-frame clones, and not every one. The sample includes 30,000 to 35,000 clones, approximately 90% seen only once; the top ten take around 3.4%. Sequences were derived from CD8+ T cells from peripheral blood mononuclear cells, sampled in the third trimester of pregnancy. These receptors were taken from a female donor with multiple sclerosis, enrolled in a pregnancy study. Each CDR3 is given with its conserved first and last residue. A D gene is named only where the DNA matches it firmly. Where a row states a size, it is once, few, many or the class of an expanded clone; other rows omit it.

j_call	d_call	v_call	clone_size	cdr3_aa	cdr3_nt
TRBJ2-7	TRBD1	TRBV5-5	.	CASRGDSTYEQYF	TGTGCCAGCAGGGGGGACAGTACCTACGAGCAGTACTTC
TRBJ2-3	TRBD2	TRBV11-3	.	CASSLGTSATDTQYF	TGTGCCAGCAGCTTAGGGACTAGCGCCACAGATACGCAGTATTTT
TRBJ2-3	.	TRBV7-9	.	CASSRDTYTDTQYF	TGTGCCAGCAGTCGGGACACTTACACAGATACGCAGTATTTT
TRBJ1-6	.	TRBV25-1	.	CASSELDYSPLHF	TGTGCCAGCAGTGAATTAGACTATTCACCCCTCCACTTT
TRBJ1-1	.	TRBV6-1	.	CASRRQNTEAFF	TGTGCCAGCAGACGACAGAACACTGAAGCTTTCTTT
TRBJ1-2	.	TRBV27	.	CASSGTPTNYGYTF	TGTGCCAGCAGCGGGACACCGACTAACTATGGCTACACCTTC
TRBJ2-3	TRBD2	TRBV6-5	.	CASSYSPSGDTQYF	TGTGCCAGCAGTTACTCGCCTAGCGGAGATACGCAGTATTTT
TRBJ2-7	TRBD1	TRBV6-5	.	CASSPGTGLYEQYF	TGTGCCAGCAGCCCCGGGACAGGATTATACGAGCAGTACTTC
TRBJ1-5	TRBD1	TRBV27	once	CASSPQGADQPQHF	TGTGCCAGCAGTCCCCAGGGGGCTGATCAGCCCCAGCATTTT
TRBJ2-1	TRBD2	TRBV7-2	.	CASSLGLGDSEQFF	TGTGCCAGCAGCTTGGGACTAGGTGATAGTGAGCAGTTCTTC
TRBJ1-6	TRBD1	TRBV2	.	CASSERGGYSPLHF	TGTGCCAGCAGTGAACGAGGGGGCTATTCACCCCTCCACTTT
TRBJ1-5	TRBD1	TRBV9	.	CASSPGDRANQPQHF	TGTGCCAGCAGCCCGGGGGACAGGGCTAATCAGCCCCAGCATTTT
TRBJ1-1	.	TRBV19	.	CASSIPRGPNTEAFF	TGTGCCAGTAGTATCCCCAGGGGCCCAAACACTGAAGCTTTCTTT
TRBJ1-1	.	TRBV7-6	.	CASSLVLWGATEAFF	TGTGCCAGCAGCTTAGTACTGTGGGGAGCCACTGAAGCTTTCTTT
TRBJ2-7	.	TRBV15	.	CATSPPLSYEQYF	TGTGCCACCAGCCCCCCCCTCTCCTACGAGCAGTACTTC
TRBJ2-2	TRBD1	TRBV25-1	.	CASGTGDTGELFF	TGTGCCAGCGGGACAGGGGACACCGGGGAGCTGTTTTTT
TRBJ2-1	TRBD1	TRBV7-6	.	CASSLRDRSHEQFF	TGTGCCAGCAGCTTACGGGACAGGTCCCATGAGCAGTTCTTC